This T cell receptor beta chain emerged from a study of T cell responses to AZD1222 COVID-19 vaccine. Overall study findings and caveats: Spike-specific TCR breadth and depth grew following two AZD1222 doses. Vaccine-related CD4 TCRs covered spike, predominating at 160-218 and 743-854. Clonal diversity was possibly underestimated, and white British individuals and females predominated among donors.

In the case of this clone: Its antigen remains unknown.

The table came from immunoSEQ multiplex PCR; TCRdb's copy has only in-frame clones and leaves some out. This sample has about 92,000 clones, with just over 90% found just once. The V end was cut by 8 bases, the J end by 3 bases, with 10 bases between. Germline values: CDR1 MDHEN, CDR2 SYDVKM. The CDR3 is 12 amino acids. The chain joins TRBV28 to TRBJ1-2, with D perhaps matching TRBD1 (6 bases). Sample: peripheral blood, taken on day 0 of AZD1222 vaccination. The receptor comes from an adult in good health. The CDR3 bases are TGTGCCAGCCAACAGGGAGACTATGGCTACACCTTC. It is translated as CASQQGDYGYTF.